The source of this TCR beta chain is a study of blood T cell repertoires in COVID-19. J was trimmed by 7 bases and V by 4 bases; bases with no gene match: 3. CDR3 length: 14 amino acids. Germline V gene lookup returns CDR1 MDHEN and CDR2 SYDVKM. Clones were sequenced by immunoSEQ multiplex PCR, and TCRdb holds only the in-frame ones, with some missing. The table includes over 150,000 clones, 75% to 90% detected once. Those enrolled in Seattle joined during active infection and were followed longitudinally afterward. The clonotype comes from a woman between 40 and 55 years old with COVID-19, enrolled during active disease. The sample was peripheral blood. The chain recombines TRBV28 with TRBJ2-1, with 11 bases aligning to TRBD2. CDR3 DNA sequence: TGTGCCAGCAGTTGGACTAGCGGGCTGAATGAGCAGTTCTTC. It encodes CASSWTSGLNEQFF.